The sequence of this T cell receptor beta chain was determined in a study of cytomegalovirus exposure and HLA in healthy donors. The CDR3 sequence is 13 residues long. Trimming at V came to 4 bases and at J to 6 bases, leaving 3 bases not matched to a gene. CDR1 is SGHRS, CDR2 YFSETQ, per germline. Primers included in the PCR were 60 Vbeta and 13 Jbeta primers. Profiling relied on immunoSEQ multiplex PCR, and the TCRdb table lists in-frame clones only, not all of them. This sample's clone table lists 150,000 or so clones. The TCR was taken from a woman aged 45-60 years in good health and CMV-seronegative. Input material: PBMCs. The J gene is TRBJ1-4, the V gene TRBV5-1; 7 bases map to TRBD1. CDR3 loop: CASSLQGDEKLFF. The CDR3 DNA is TGCGCCAGCAGCCTGCAGGGGGATGAAAAACTGTTTTTT. Full variable domain (rest looked up from reference TRBV5-1 and TRBJ1-4): KAGVTQTPRYLIKTRGQQVTLSCSPISGHRSVSWYQQTPGQGLQFLFEYFSETQRNKGNFPGRFSGRQFSNSRSEMNVSTLELGDSALYLCASSLQGDEKLFFGSGTQLSVL.